This T cell receptor beta chain originates from a study of post-analysis software for immune sequencing data. The wider study: Included courses were relapsing-remitting and secondary progressive multiple sclerosis; progressive-relapsing multiple sclerosis was also included. Findings and caveats of the study: Analysis by F measure revealed that same-batch samples clustered strongly together. Four or five TRBV segments, TRBV5-6, TRBV5-1 and TRBV20-1 among them, were found more frequent in patients than controls. Compared against controls, patients with multiple sclerosis displayed significantly lower normalized Chao1 diversity.

About this clonotype: Its antigen is unidentified.

Every TCR beta cDNA library bore unique molecular identifiers. A single record per CDR3 protein comes from TCRdb applying MiXCR to the PCR reads. Counted here are about 620,000 distinct CDR3 sequences, roughly 47% occurring once; the ten biggest clones make up around 1.7%. With 3 bases clipped from V and 5 bases from J, the junction kept 6 bases outside the gene matches. Germline V gene data show CDR1 as SGHTA and CDR2 as FQGNSA. The CDR3 has 16 residues. The sequence derives from a girl between 5 and 17 years old with multiple sclerosis. The sample comprised blood. The chain combines TRBV7-2 with TRBJ2-1; 11 bases map to TRBD1. The CDR3 is CASSFRTGGPNNEQFF. The CDR3 DNA reads TGTGCCAGCAGCTTTCGGACAGGGGGCCCCAACAATGAGCAGTTCTTC. The whole variable domain, remainder taken from reference TRBV7-2 and TRBJ2-1, is GAGVSQSPSNKVTEKGKDVELRCDPISGHTALYWYRQSLGQGLEFLIYFQGNSAPDKSGLPSDRFSAERTGGSVSTLTIQRTQQEDSAVYLCASSFRTGGPNNEQFFGPGTRLTVL.